What follows are 28 T cell receptor beta chains derived from one specimen sequenced in a study of T-cell reconstitution after alpha-beta-depleted transplantation in children (dated by TCRdb to the mid-2010s). Preparation of the library involved PCR. Sequencer: Illumina HiSeq 2500. TCR library preparation used molecular barcoding, with unique molecular identifiers applied to normalize quantification of the TCRbeta repertoire. TCRdb cleaned the public reads at Q25 with fastp, built clones with MiXCR and kept in-frame beta chains. Rows are unified per CDR3 protein, each entry keeping the most common DNA and genes. The sample table records roughly 50,000 distinct CDR3 sequences; roughly 45% of these occur just once. The ten most abundant clones make up roughly 98% of the sample. In the paper's terms, the treatment or condition label means: allogeneic hematopoietic cell transplantation with graft depleted of TCRalphabeta T cells and CD19 B cells.

Specimen: PBMCs, mostly from graft donor cells, collected 360 days after TCRalphabeta/CD19-depleted stem cell transplant. The receptors come from a male patient under 18 who had a stem cell transplant for acute lymphoblastic leukemia, so the T cells may come from the graft donor.

This clonotype appeared a few times. The chain uses TRBV10-3 and TRBJ1-2; 9 bases map to TRBD1. V gave up 5 bases and J gave up 10 bases; unmatched junction bases: 20. Germline-derived CDR1 and CDR2 are ENHRY and SYGVKD. There are 17 residues in the CDR3. The CDR3 loop reads CAISQLTGGERFRDYTF. Here the CDR3 DNA reads TGTGCCATCAGTCAGCTGACAGGGGGAGAACGCTTTAGAGACTACACCTTC.

The rearrangement uses TRBV12-3 or TRBV12-4 and TRBJ2-7, with D tentatively TRBD2 (5 bases). The ends were cut back, 5 bases at V and 3 bases at J, with 8 bases in the middle. CDR3 length equals 12 residues. The CDR3 DNA sequence: TGTGCCAGCAGTCCCACTAGCTACGAGCAGTACTTC. Protein sequence: CASSPTSYEQYF.

This clonotype was seen only a few times. This sequence joins TRBV27 and TRBJ1-3, with D perhaps TRBD1 (5 bases). Germline lookup yields CDR1 MNHEY and CDR2 SMNVEV (reference sequence). V lost 5 bases and J 0 bases, leaving 8 bases between the germline ends. CDR3 length equals 14 residues. The DNA of the CDR3 is TGTGCCAGCAGTGGGGGGGACTCTGGAAACACCATATATTTT. Protein: CASSGGDSGNTIYF.

This chain uses TRBV3-1 with TRBJ2-1; 7 nucleotides match TRBD1. The junction had 6 bases not matched to a gene; V was cut back by 0 bases and J by 4 bases. This CDR3 is 16 amino acids long. CDR1 is LGHDT, CDR2 YNNKEL, per germline (reference sequence). The CDR3 sequence: CASSQDLGQPYNEQFF. CDR3 DNA: TGTGCCAGCAGCCAAGATCTGGGACAGCCTTACAATGAGCAGTTCTTC.

This clonotype was detected a few times. The chain has TRBV29-1 and TRBJ2-1, with 11 bases lining up with TRBD1. V gave up 7 bases and J gave up 4 bases; unmatched junction bases: 6. Germline lookup yields CDR1 SQVTM and CDR2 ANQGSEA. This CDR3 comprises 14 residues. CDR3 sequence reads: CSAPGTGGYNEQFF. The CDR3 bases are TGCAGCGCGCCGGGGACAGGGGGTTACAATGAGCAGTTCTTC.

V gene TRBV12-3 or TRBV12-4 combines with J gene TRBJ2-1; D tentatively fits TRBD1 or TRBD2 (6 bases each). Trimming removed 3 bases at V and 8 bases at J, with 14 bases between. The CDR3 has 14 amino acids. The CDR3 loop reads CASSFLGGSYEQFF. For the CDR3, the DNA is TGTGCCAGCAGTTTCTTGGGGGGCAGCTATGAGCAGTTCTTC.

The rearrangement joins TRBV9 to TRBJ2-1, with TRBD2 matching over 12 bases. CDR1 is SGDLS, CDR2 YYNGEE, per germline. The CDR3 covers 16 residues. V shed 0 bases, J shed 2 bases, and the junction held 0 bases outside the gene matches. Here the CDR3 reads CASSVGTSGTYNEQFF. In DNA, the CDR3 is TGTGCCAGCAGCGTAGGGACTAGCGGGACCTACAATGAGCAGTTCTTC.

This clonotype was seen a handful of times. The gene calls are TRBV24-1 and TRBJ2-2; TRBD1 aligns across 9 bases. The CDR3 loop spans 16 amino acids. J was trimmed by 6 bases and V by 7 bases; bases with no gene match: 11. Germline loops: CDR1 KGHDR, CDR2 SFDVKD. DNA for the CDR3: TGTGCCACCAGCTTCACCGGGACAGGGTCTGCCGGGGAGCTGTTTTTT. Translating gives CATSFTGTGSAGELFF.

The V call is TRBV20-1, the J call TRBJ2-1; D is perhaps TRBD2 (6 bases). The CDR3 extends over 13 amino acids. CDR1 is DFQATT, CDR2 SNEGSKA, per germline (reference sequence). V was clipped by 3 bases and J by 3 bases, with 9 bases between them. The CDR3 DNA reads as TGCAGTGCTAGTGTGGACTACTACAATGAGCAGTTCTTC. Translation: CSASVDYYNEQFF.

This rearrangement joins TRBV5-1 to TRBJ2-1; the D call may be TRBD1 or TRBD2 (5 bases each). Germline V gives CDR1 SGHRS, CDR2 YFSETQ. V gave up 4 bases and J gave up 8 bases, with 13 bases separating them. This CDR3 comprises 13 residues. The CDR3: CASSQSTGHEQFF. The CDR3 bases are TGCGCCAGCAGCCAATCTACGGGACATGAGCAGTTCTTC. The variable domain in full, completed from reference TRBV5-1 and TRBJ2-1, reads KAGVTQTPRYLIKTRGQQVTLSCSPISGHRSVSWYQQTPGQGLQFLFEYFSETQRNKGNFPGRFSGRQFSNSRSEMNVSTLELGDSALYLCASSQSTGHEQFFGPGTRLTVL.

This clonotype was seen a few times. The J gene is TRBJ2-3, the V gene TRBV12-3 or TRBV12-4; D is ambiguous. This CDR3 contains 11 residues. Trimming removed 6 bases at V and 4 bases at J, with 5 bases between. CDR3 sequence reads: CASRGSDTQYF. The CDR3 DNA reads TGTGCCAGCAGGGGGTCAGATACGCAGTATTTT.

The chain couples TRBV7-6 to TRBJ2-1; D might be TRBD1 or TRBD2, each matching 5 bases. The germline V gene has CDR1 SGHVS and CDR2 FNYEAQ. The V end was cut by 4 bases, the J end by 11 bases, with 12 bases between. CDR3 size: 12 residues. In DNA, the CDR3 is TGTGCCAGCAGCTCTACCGGGACGCAGCAGTTCTTC. It is translated as CASSSTGTQQFF.

V is TRBV27 and J is TRBJ1-2; the D gene is possibly TRBD1 (5 bases). V was shortened by 3 bases and J by 7 bases, with 12 bases between the two germline ends. The germline V gene has CDR1 MNHEY and CDR2 SMNVEV (reference sequence). The CDR3 extends over 13 amino acids. CDR3 DNA: TGTGCCAGCAGTTTGGGGGTTGGAAGTGGCTACACCTTC. Protein product: CASSLGVGSGYTF.

This clonotype was detected only a few times. The V gene is TRBV5-1, the J gene TRBJ2-7; D is perhaps TRBD2 (7 bases). CDR1 is SGHRS, CDR2 YFSETQ, per germline. The CDR3 is made up of 13 amino acids. Trimming stripped 4 bases from V and 5 bases from J, with 13 bases between. The CDR3 DNA reads TGCGCCAGCAGCCCCTCGGGGGGCCACGAGCAGTACTTC. Translated: CASSPSGGHEQYF.

This clonotype has just a few counts. CDR3 bases: TGTGCCACGAGAACTCTGCGCACCGGGGAGCTGTTTTTT. Protein sequence: CATRTLRTGELFF. This rearrangement joins TRBV24-1 to TRBJ2-2; no clear D. V lost 10 bases to trimming and J lost 4 bases, with 12 bases between them. The CDR3 has 13 amino acids. Germline values: CDR1 KGHDR, CDR2 SFDVKD.

The chain has TRBV12-3 or TRBV12-4 and TRBJ2-1; 7 bases line up with TRBD2. V trimming: 5 bases; J trimming: 7 bases; junction bases outside the gene matches: 8. The CDR3 is 14 amino acids. As DNA, the CDR3 is TGTGCCAGCAGTCCAACTAGCGTCATAAATGAGCAGTTCTTC. Its translation is CASSPTSVINEQFF.

The chain uses TRBV7-2 and TRBJ1-5; D not certain. V lost 1 base to trimming and J lost 7 bases, with 14 bases between them. CDR3 length: 15 amino acids. The V gene's germline CDR1 is SGHTA and CDR2 FQGNSA. CDR3 nucleotides: TGTGCCAGCAGCTTAGAGGCTGGGAACTGGCAGCCCCAGCATTTT. Its translation: CASSLEAGNWQPQHF. The whole variable domain, filled in from reference TRBV7-2 and TRBJ1-5, reads GAGVSQSPSNKVTEKGKDVELRCDPISGHTALYWYRQSLGQGLEFLIYFQGNSAPDKSGLPSDRFSAERTGGSVSTLTIQRTQQEDSAVYLCASSLEAGNWQPQHFGDGTRLSIL.

The V and J genes are TRBV10-2 and TRBJ2-1; 9 bases agree with TRBD1. Trimming cost V 9 bases and J 4 bases; bases outside gene matches: 4. Germline V gene sequence: CDR1 WSHSY, CDR2 SAAADI. The CDR3 contains 13 residues. CDR3 bases: TGCGCCAGTAGGACAGGGGATTACAATGAGCAGTTCTTC. Protein sequence: CASRTGDYNEQFF.

J is TRBJ2-3 and V is TRBV3-1; D is unresolved. The CDR3 loop spans 14 amino acids. The ends were cut back, 1 base at V and 5 bases at J, with 10 bases in the middle. The germline V gene has CDR1 LGHDT and CDR2 YNNKEL (reference sequence). CDR3 DNA sequence: TGTGCCAGCAGCCAAGGGTCAGGAGAAGATACGCAGTATTTT. Its translation is CASSQGSGEDTQYF.

The chain is built from TRBV27 and TRBJ2-1, with TRBD2 matching over 9 bases. J lost 8 bases, V lost 2 bases, and 7 bases had no gene match. CDR1 is MNHEY, CDR2 SMNVEV, per germline (reference sequence). This CDR3 spans 15 amino acids. CDR3 amino acids: CASSLAGGTNHEQFF. The CDR3 DNA follows: TGTGCCAGCAGTTTAGCGGGAGGGACCAACCATGAGCAGTTCTTC.

V usage is TRBV12-3 or TRBV12-4 and J usage is TRBJ2-5, with 8 positions matching TRBD1. The CDR3 consists of 14 residues. With V trimmed by 3 bases and J by 5 bases, 5 bases remained unmatched. The CDR3 loop is CASSLDRVMETQYF. In DNA, the CDR3 is TGTGCCAGCAGTTTGGACAGGGTTATGGAGACCCAGTACTTC.

The chain employs TRBV12-3 or TRBV12-4 and TRBJ2-7, with D uncertain. This CDR3 contains 14 residues. Trimming pared 1 base from V and 2 bases from J, leaving 9 bases between. Written as DNA, the CDR3 is TGTGCCAGCAGTTTAGGGGTGGTCCCCTACGAGCAGTACTTC. Residues: CASSLGVVPYEQYF.

The chain recombines TRBV12-3 or TRBV12-4 with TRBJ2-7, with no clear D. The CDR3 is 12 amino acids. Trimming cost V 6 bases and J 3 bases, with 9 bases left between them. In nucleotides, the CDR3 is TGTGCCAGCAGCACAGCCTTCTACGAGCAGTACTTC. Encoded protein: CASSTAFYEQYF.

This clonotype was recorded once. The chain has TRBV12-3 or TRBV12-4 and TRBJ2-2, with D maybe TRBD1 (5 bases). This CDR3 is built from 16 residues. V was trimmed by 0 bases and J by 4 bases, leaving 12 bases between them. The CDR3 reads CASSLAVGLGTGELFF. The CDR3 DNA is TGTGCCAGCAGTTTAGCGGTGGGGCTGGGCACCGGGGAGCTGTTTTTT.

The gene calls are TRBV29-1 and TRBJ2-5; perhaps TRBD2 as D (5 bases). V lost 3 bases and J 4 bases, leaving 9 bases between the germline ends. The CDR3 consists of 12 residues. Germline V CDR1 and CDR2: SQVTM, ANQGSEA. The CDR3 sequence: CSVDGVGETQYF. The CDR3 nucleotides read TGCAGCGTTGACGGGGTAGGAGAGACCCAGTACTTC.

This chain connects TRBV20-1 to TRBJ2-1; D unclear. The germline V and J ends were trimmed by 5 bases and 7 bases, with 9 bases remaining between them. CDR1 is DFQATT and CDR2 is SNEGSKA in the germline V gene (reference sequence). This CDR3 region has 11 residues. In DNA form, the CDR3 reads TGCAGTGCTGGTAGGCTGAATGAGCAGTTCTTC. This gives the protein CSAGRLNEQFF.

The chain links TRBV12-3 or TRBV12-4 to TRBJ1-2; D is undetermined. The CDR3 has 13 residues. The V end was cut by 2 bases, the J end by 8 bases, with 12 bases between. The chain's CDR3 is CASSLWASGGYTF. The CDR3 DNA follows: TGTGCCAGCAGTTTATGGGCAAGTGGAGGCTACACCTTC.

The chain couples TRBV20-1 to TRBJ2-1; 7 bases align to TRBD2. The CDR3 length is 13 residues. Germline CDR1 is DFQATT and CDR2 is SNEGSKA (reference sequence). In DNA form, the CDR3 reads TGCTCCGTTACACGACTAGCTTACAAGGGGCAGTTCTTC. It encodes CSVTRLAYKGQFF.